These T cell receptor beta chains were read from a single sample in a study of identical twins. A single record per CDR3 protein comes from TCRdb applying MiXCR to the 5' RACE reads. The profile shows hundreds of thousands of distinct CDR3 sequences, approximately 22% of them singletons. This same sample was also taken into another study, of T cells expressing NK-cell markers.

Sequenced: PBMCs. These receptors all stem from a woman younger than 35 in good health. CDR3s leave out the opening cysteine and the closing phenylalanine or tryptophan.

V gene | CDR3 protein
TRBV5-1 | ASSLAGKTHGYT
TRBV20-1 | SAQASGGRWETQY
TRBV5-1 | ASRGDRVYGYT
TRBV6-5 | ASSTSGGLSTDTQY
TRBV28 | ASKTQGRSSYEQY
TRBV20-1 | SADDRKRTGELF
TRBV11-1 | ASSLGGGQGVNEQF
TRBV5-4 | ASSPSGRGRETQY
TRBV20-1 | SARGRRTGGNDEQF
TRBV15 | ATKYQAASQETQY
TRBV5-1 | ASSLGDLPYGYT
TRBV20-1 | SARTGKGNNEQF
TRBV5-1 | ASRRLAGGGTDTQY
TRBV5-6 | ASSPGLPSWQY
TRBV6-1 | ASNDGGRGSYEQY
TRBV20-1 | SASREPGLSYEQY
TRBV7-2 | ATSGQLTYGYT
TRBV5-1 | ASSMGTGRYEQY
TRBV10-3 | AISVDGTGELF
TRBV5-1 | ASSLDPYYGYT
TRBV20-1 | SARYGGQETQY
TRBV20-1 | SALTPHRGPNTEAF
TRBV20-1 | SARDRRNSYEQY
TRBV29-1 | SASGQGARNEQF
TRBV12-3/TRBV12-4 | ASSLRDRGSNEQF
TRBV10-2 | ASSGGHPNIQY
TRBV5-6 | ASSYRDRVLLNIQY
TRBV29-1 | SVDGPAYEQY
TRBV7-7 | ASSLGIAGDYNEQF
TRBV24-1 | ATSDPWRGEQF
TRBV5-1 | ASTPTVGGYTDTQY